A selection of T cell receptor beta chains follows, all from one sample in a study of blood T cell repertoires in COVID-19. Assay used: immunoSEQ multiplex PCR; TCRdb lists only in-frame clones, some missing. The sample holds about 170,000 clones, about 88% seen once. The sequenced sample was peripheral blood. Receptor source: a woman older than 75 with COVID-19, enrolled during active disease. CDR3s include the opening cysteine and the closing phenylalanine or tryptophan. Fields, in order: V gene, D gene, J gene, CDR3 protein, CDR3 DNA. The D gene is left open where the match is weak.

>TRBV19|.|TRBJ1-4
CASRGQSATNEKLFF
TGTGCCAGTAGGGGACAATCAGCGACTAATGAAAAACTGTTTTTT
>TRBV10-3|TRBD1|TRBJ1-1
CAISPKTGSTEAFF
TGTGCCATCAGTCCTAAGACAGGGAGCACTGAAGCTTTCTTT
>TRBV6-6|.|TRBJ2-3
CASSFARGVADTQYF
TGTGCCAGCAGTTTCGCGCGCGGGGTAGCAGATACGCAGTATTTT
>TRBV7-9|TRBD1|TRBJ1-6
CASSPGQGAGSPLHF
TGTGCCAGCAGCCCGGGACAGGGGGCCGGTTCACCCCTCCACTTT
>TRBV9|.|TRBJ2-1
CASSVDPSSYNEQFF
TGTGCCAGCAGCGTAGACCCGAGCTCCTACAATGAGCAGTTCTTC
>TRBV28|.|TRBJ1-2
CASSSPGGTGYGYTF
TGTGCCAGCAGCTCCCCTGGGGGCACTGGGTATGGCTACACCTTC
>TRBV13|TRBD1|TRBJ2-1
CASSFLFRTGYNEQFF
TGTGCCAGCAGCTTCCTTTTCCGGACAGGCTACAATGAGCAGTTCTTC
>TRBV24-1|.|TRBJ2-7
CATSAQGYEQYF
TGTGCCACCAGTGCCCAGGGCTACGAGCAGTACTTC
>TRBV5-1|.|TRBJ2-6
CASSLSERRGSGANVLTF
TGCGCCAGCAGCTTGTCAGAACGAAGGGGCTCTGGGGCCAACGTCCTGACTTTC
>TRBV6-5|.|TRBJ2-5
CASSFRVGGQETQYF
TGTGCCAGCAGCTTCCGGGTGGGTGGGCAAGAGACCCAGTACTTC
>TRBV15|.|TRBJ2-3
CATSRDLGQYTDTQYF
TGTGCCACCAGCAGAGATTTGGGGCAGTACACAGATACGCAGTATTTT
>TRBV7-9|.|TRBJ1-2
CASSFEQGARNYGYTF
TGTGCCAGCAGCTTTGAACAGGGAGCTCGCAACTATGGCTACACCTTC
>TRBV7-9|.|TRBJ1-5
CASSLGADSNQPQHF
TGTGCCAGCAGCTTAGGAGCGGATAGCAATCAGCCCCAGCATTTT